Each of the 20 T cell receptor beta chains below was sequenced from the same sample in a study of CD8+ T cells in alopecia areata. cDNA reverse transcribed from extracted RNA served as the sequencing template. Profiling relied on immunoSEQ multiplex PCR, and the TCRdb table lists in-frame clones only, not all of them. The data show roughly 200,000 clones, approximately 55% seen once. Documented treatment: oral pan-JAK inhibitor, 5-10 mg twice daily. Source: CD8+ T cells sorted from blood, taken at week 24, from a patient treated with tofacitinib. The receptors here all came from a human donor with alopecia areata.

This CDR3 reads CASSLVRDGAYGYTF. The CDR3 DNA reads as TGTGCCAGCAGCTTAGTGAGGGATGGGGCGTATGGCTACACCTTC. The genes are TRBV7-8 and TRBJ1-2; D perhaps matches TRBD1 (5 bases). Germline V gene lookup returns CDR1 SGHVS and CDR2 FQNEAQ. V was clipped by 1 base and J by 5 bases, with 14 bases between them. This CDR3 contains 15 residues.

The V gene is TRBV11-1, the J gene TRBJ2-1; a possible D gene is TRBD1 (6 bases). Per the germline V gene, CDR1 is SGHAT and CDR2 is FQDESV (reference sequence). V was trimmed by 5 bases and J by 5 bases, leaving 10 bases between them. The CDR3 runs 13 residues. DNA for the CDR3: TGTGCCAGCAGCCCCCGGGACAACAATGAGCAGTTCTTC. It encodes CASSPRDNNEQFF. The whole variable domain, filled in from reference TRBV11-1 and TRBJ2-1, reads EAEVAQSPRYKITEKSQAVAFWCDPISGHATLYWYRQILGQGPELLVQFQDESVVDDSQLPKDRFSAERLKGVDSTLKIQPAELGDSAMYLCASSPRDNNEQFFGPGTRLTVL.

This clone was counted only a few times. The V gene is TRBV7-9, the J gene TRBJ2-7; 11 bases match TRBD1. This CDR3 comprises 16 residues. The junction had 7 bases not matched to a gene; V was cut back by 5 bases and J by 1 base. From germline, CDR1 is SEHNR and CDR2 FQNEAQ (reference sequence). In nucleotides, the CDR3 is TGTGCCAGCAGCCCCGGCGGGACAGGGGGATCCTACGAGCAGTACTTC. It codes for CASSPGGTGGSYEQYF.

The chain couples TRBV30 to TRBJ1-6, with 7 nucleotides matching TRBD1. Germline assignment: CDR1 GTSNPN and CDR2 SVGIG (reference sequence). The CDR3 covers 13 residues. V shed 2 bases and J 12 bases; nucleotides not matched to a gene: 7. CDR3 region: CAWSIGQAGPLHF. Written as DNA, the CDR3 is TGTGCCTGGAGTATCGGACAGGCTGGACCCCTCCACTTT.

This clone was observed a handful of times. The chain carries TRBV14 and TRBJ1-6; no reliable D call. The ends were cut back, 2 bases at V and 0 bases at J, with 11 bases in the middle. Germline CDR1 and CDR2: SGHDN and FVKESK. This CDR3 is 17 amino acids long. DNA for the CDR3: TGTGCCAGCAGCCAAAGATTAGAGAGCTCCTATAATTCACCCCTCCACTTT. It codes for CASSQRLESSYNSPLHF.

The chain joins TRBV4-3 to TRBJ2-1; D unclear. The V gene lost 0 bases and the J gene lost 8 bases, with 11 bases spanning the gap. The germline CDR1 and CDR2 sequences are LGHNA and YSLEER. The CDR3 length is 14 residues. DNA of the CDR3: TGCGCCAGCAGCCAAGAAGTGACTTTCGATGAGCAGTTCTTC. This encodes CASSQEVTFDEQFF.

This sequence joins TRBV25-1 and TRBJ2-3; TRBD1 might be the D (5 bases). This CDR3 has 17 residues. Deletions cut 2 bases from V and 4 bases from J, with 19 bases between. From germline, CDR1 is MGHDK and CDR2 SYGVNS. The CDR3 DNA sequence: TGTGCCAGCAGTGAAAGCAACAGAGCCCAGGGCGCAGATACGCAGTATTTT. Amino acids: CASSESNRAQGADTQYF.

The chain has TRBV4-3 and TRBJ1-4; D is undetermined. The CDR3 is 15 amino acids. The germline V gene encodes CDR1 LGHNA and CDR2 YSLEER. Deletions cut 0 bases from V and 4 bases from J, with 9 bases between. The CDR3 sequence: CASSQDRRGNEKLFF. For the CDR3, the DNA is TGCGCCAGCAGCCAAGATAGGCGGGGTAATGAAAAACTGTTTTTT.

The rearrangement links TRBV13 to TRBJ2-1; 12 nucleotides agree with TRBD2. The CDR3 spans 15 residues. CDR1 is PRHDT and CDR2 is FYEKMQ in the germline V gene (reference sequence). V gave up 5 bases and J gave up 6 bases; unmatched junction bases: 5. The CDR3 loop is CASSHTSGGLNEQFF. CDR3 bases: TGTGCCAGCAGCCATACTAGCGGGGGGCTCAATGAGCAGTTCTTC.

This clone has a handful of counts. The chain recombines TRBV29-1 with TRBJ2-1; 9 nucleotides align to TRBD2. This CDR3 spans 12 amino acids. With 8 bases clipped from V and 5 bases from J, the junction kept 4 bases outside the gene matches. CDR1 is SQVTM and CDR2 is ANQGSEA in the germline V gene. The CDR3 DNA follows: TGCAGCCCGAGCGGGGGGAACAATGAGCAGTTCTTC. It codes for CSPSGGNNEQFF.

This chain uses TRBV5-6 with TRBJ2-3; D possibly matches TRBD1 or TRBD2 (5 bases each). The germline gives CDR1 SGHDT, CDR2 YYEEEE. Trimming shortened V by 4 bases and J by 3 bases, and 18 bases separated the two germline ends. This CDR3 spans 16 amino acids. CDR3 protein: CASSLTWRGETDTQYF. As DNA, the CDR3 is TGTGCCAGCAGCCTAACGTGGCGAGGGGAGACAGATACGCAGTATTTT.

The CDR3 DNA sequence: TGTGCCACCCGAACAGAAGCGTGGGATTCACCCCTCCACTTT. It is translated as CATRTEAWDSPLHF. V and J are TRBV15 and TRBJ1-6; no firm D call. Germline CDR1 and CDR2: LNHNV and YYDKDF (reference sequence). Deletions cut 8 bases from V and 8 bases from J, with 16 bases between. The CDR3 sequence is 14 residues long. The variable domain in full, completed from reference TRBV15 and TRBJ1-6, reads DAMVIQNPRYQVTQFGKPVTLSCSQTLNHNVMYWYQQKSSQAPKLLFHYYDKDFNNEADTPDNFQSRRPNTSFCFLDIRSPGLGDTAMYLCATRTEAWDSPLHFGNGTRLTVT.

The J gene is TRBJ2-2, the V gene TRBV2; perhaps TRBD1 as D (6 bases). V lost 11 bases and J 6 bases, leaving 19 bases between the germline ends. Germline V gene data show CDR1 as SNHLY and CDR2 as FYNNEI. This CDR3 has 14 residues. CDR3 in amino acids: CAGMNTGSPGELFF. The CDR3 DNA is TGTGCCGGAATGAATACAGGGTCTCCCGGGGAGCTGTTTTTT.

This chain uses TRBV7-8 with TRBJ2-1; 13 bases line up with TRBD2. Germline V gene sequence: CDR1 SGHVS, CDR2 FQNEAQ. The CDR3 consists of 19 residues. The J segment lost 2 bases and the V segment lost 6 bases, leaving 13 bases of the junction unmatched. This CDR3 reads CASRPTSGLAGSTYNEQFF. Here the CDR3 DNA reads TGTGCCAGCAGACCAACTTCGGGACTAGCGGGGTCCACCTACAATGAGCAGTTCTTC. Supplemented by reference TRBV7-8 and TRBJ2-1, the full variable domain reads GAGVSQSPRYKVAKRGQDVALRCDPISGHVSLFWYQQALGQGPEFLTYFQNEAQLDKSGLPSDRFFAERPEGSVSTLKIQRTQQEDSAVYLCASRPTSGLAGSTYNEQFFGPGTRLTVL.

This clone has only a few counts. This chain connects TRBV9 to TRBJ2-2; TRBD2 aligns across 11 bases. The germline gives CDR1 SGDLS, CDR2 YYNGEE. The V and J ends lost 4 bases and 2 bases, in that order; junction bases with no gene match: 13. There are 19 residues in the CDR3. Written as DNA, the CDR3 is TGTGCCAGCAGCCCCCGACCTAGCGGGGGGCGGGCAAACACCGGGGAGCTGTTTTTT. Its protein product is CASSPRPSGGRANTGELFF.

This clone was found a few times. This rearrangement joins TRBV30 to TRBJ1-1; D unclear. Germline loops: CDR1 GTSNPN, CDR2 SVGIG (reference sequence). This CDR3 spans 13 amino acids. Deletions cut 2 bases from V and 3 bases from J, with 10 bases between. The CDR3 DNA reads TGTGCCTGGAGTATGGGATGGGACACTGAAGCTTTCTTT. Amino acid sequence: CAWSMGWDTEAFF.

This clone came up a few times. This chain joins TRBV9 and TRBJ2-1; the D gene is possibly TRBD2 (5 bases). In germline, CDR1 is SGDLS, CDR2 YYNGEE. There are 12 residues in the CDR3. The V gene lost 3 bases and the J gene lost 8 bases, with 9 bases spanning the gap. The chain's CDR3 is CASSAISDEQFF. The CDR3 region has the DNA TGTGCCAGCAGCGCCATTAGCGATGAGCAGTTCTTC.

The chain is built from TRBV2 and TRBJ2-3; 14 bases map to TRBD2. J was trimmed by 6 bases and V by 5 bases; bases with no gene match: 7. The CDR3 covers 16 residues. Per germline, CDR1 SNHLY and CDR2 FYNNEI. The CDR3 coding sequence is TGTGCCAGCAGTAATCCGGGACTAGCGGGGGCCGATACGCAGTATTTT. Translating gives CASSNPGLAGADTQYF. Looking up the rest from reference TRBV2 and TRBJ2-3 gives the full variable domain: EPEVTQTPSHQVTQMGQEVILRCVPISNHLYFYWYRQILGQKVEFLVSFYNNEISEKSEIFDDQFSVERPDGSNFTLKIRSTKLEDSAMYFCASSNPGLAGADTQYFGPGTRLTVL.

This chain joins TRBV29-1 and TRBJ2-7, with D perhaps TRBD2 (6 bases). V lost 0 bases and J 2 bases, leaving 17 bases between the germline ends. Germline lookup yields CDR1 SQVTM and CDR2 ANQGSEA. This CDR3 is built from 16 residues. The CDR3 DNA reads TGCAGCGTTGAAGATCTTAAGGCCGGGAGAGCCTACGAGCAGTACTTC. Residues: CSVEDLKAGRAYEQYF.

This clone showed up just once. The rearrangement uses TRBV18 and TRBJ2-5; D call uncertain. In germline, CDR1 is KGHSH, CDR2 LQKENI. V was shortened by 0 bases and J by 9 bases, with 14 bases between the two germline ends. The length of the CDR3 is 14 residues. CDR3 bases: TGTGCCAGCTCACCACCGATGGGTGAAAGGGCCCAGTACTTC. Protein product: CASSPPMGERAQYF. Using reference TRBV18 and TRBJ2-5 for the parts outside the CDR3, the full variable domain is NAGVMQNPRHLVRRRGQEARLRCSPMKGHSHVYWYRQLPEEGLKFMVYLQKENIIDESGMPKERFSAEFPKEGPSILRIQQVVRGDSAAYFCASSPPMGERAQYFGPGTRLLVL.